The 13 T cell receptor beta chains presented below share a single source sample, sequenced in a study of cytomegalovirus exposure and HLA in healthy donors. Clones were sequenced by immunoSEQ multiplex PCR, and TCRdb holds only the in-frame ones, with some missing. The top ten clones hold 1.4% to 1.5% of a sample with 120,000 or so clones, about 90% of them seen once. The sequencing sample was made of PBMCs. Receptors were obtained from a man aged 25-40 years in good health and CMV-seronegative.

The chain has TRBV7-9 and TRBJ1-5; no reliable D call. The germline CDR1 and CDR2 sequences are SEHNR and FQNEAQ (reference sequence). Trimming took 5 bases from V and 2 from J, leaving 13 bases between them. This CDR3 is 15 amino acids long. The CDR3 sequence: CASSPVGVGNQPQHF. The DNA of the CDR3 is TGTGCCAGCAGCCCGGTGGGAGTGGGCAATCAGCCCCAGCATTTT.

V is TRBV6-6 and J is TRBJ1-5; the match to TRBD1 covers 7 bases. The V and J ends lost 7 bases and 4 bases, in that order; junction bases with no gene match: 13. Germline assignment: CDR1 MNHNY and CDR2 SVGAGI (reference sequence). This CDR3 is built from 16 residues. The CDR3 DNA sequence: TGTGCCAGCAAGGAACAGGGGACTCGTGGGAATCAGCCCCAGCATTTT. The encoded protein is CASKEQGTRGNQPQHF.

The chain couples TRBV19 to TRBJ2-3; D gene uncertain. The length of the CDR3 is 12 residues. From germline, CDR1 is LNHDA and CDR2 SQIVND (reference sequence). Deletions cut 3 bases from V and 7 bases from J, with 8 bases between. The CDR3 nucleotides read TGTGCCAGTAGTATCGAGTCAAATACGCAGTATTTT. Translation gives CASSIESNTQYF.

The V gene is TRBV30, the J gene TRBJ2-1; 7 positions match TRBD1. Trimming removed 1 base from V and 0 bases from J; junction bases left unmatched: 6. This CDR3 has 16 residues. CDR1 is GTSNPN, CDR2 SVGIG, per germline (reference sequence). The DNA for the CDR3 is TGTGCCTGGAGTGGAGGGGGCCGTAGCTCCTACAATGAGCAGTTCTTC. Translating it yields CAWSGGGRSSYNEQFF.

The chain carries TRBV9 and TRBJ1-2; 7 positions match TRBD1. The V segment lost 5 bases and the J segment 4 bases; nucleotides outside the gene matches: 5. CDR3 size: 13 residues. Germline-derived CDR1 and CDR2 are SGDLS and YYNGEE. CDR3 sequence (DNA): TGTGCCAGCAGGGAGCGGACAGGCTATGGCTACACCTTC. It codes for CASRERTGYGYTF.

The rearrangement uses TRBV30 and TRBJ1-2, with D perhaps TRBD1 (6 bases). Germline CDR1 is GTSNPN and CDR2 is SVGIG (reference sequence). CDR3 length equals 13 residues. Trimming removed 3 bases from V and 4 bases from J, with 12 bases in between. The CDR3 region is CAWRPGEGYGYTF. CDR3 nucleotide sequence: TGTGCCTGGAGACCAGGGGAAGGCTATGGCTACACCTTC.

The J gene is TRBJ2-7, the V gene TRBV18; 8 bases agree with TRBD1. This CDR3 comprises 14 residues. The V gene's germline CDR1 is KGHSH and CDR2 LQKENI. V gave up 6 bases and J gave up 1 base; unmatched junction bases: 5. The CDR3 is CASSRTGTSYEQYF. CDR3 sequence (DNA): TGTGCCAGCTCTCGGACAGGGACTTCCTACGAGCAGTACTTC.

The chain recombines TRBV11-3 with TRBJ2-2, with 10 bases aligning to TRBD1. The ends lost 5 bases at V and 4 bases at J; junction bases unmatched: 7. The CDR3 consists of 16 residues. Germline V gene lookup returns CDR1 SGHNT and CDR2 YENEEA. CDR3 in amino acids: CASSLTGTGVTGELFF. CDR3 in DNA: TGTGCCAGCAGCCTGACCGGGACAGGGGTCACCGGGGAGCTGTTTTTT.

This sequence joins TRBV5-6 and TRBJ2-1, with 10 bases lining up with TRBD2. Trimming cost V 0 bases and J 4 bases; bases outside gene matches: 4. The CDR3 spans 16 residues. The germline V gene has CDR1 SGHDT and CDR2 YYEEEE. The CDR3 DNA reads TGTGCCAGCAGCTTGGAAGGGACTAGCGAGTACAATGAGCAGTTCTTC. It codes for CASSLEGTSEYNEQFF.

The chain links TRBV7-9 to TRBJ2-1; 9 bases are a match to TRBD2. Germline V CDR1 and CDR2: SEHNR, FQNEAQ (reference sequence). The CDR3 is made up of 17 amino acids. The V and J ends lost 2 bases and 9 bases, in that order; junction bases with no gene match: 14. The CDR3 DNA is TGTGCCAGCAGCTTACAGGGGTTTGGGCTAGCGGGAAGTGAGCAGTTCTTC. Amino acid sequence: CASSLQGFGLAGSEQFF.

This clone has more than one count but fewer than ten. The rearrangement joins TRBV29-1 to TRBJ1-2; TRBD1 matches at 9 bases. The CDR3 length is 12 residues. From germline, CDR1 is SQVTM and CDR2 ANQGSEA. V gave up 7 bases and J gave up 6 bases; unmatched junction bases: 6. The chain's CDR3 is CSGSGQGHGYTF. CDR3 DNA sequence: TGCAGCGGCTCGGGACAGGGCCATGGCTACACCTTC.

J is TRBJ2-5 and V is TRBV7-3, with 11 bases lining up with TRBD2. This CDR3 region has 15 residues. In germline, CDR1 is SGHTA, CDR2 FQGTGA. Trimming took 5 bases from V and 5 from J; bases not matched to a gene: 7. As DNA, the CDR3 is TGTGCCAGCAGCGAAACTAGCGGGAGTTCGGAGACCCAGTACTTC. Residues: CASSETSGSSETQYF.

The rearrangement uses TRBV4-1 and TRBJ1-5; TRBD1 matches at 9 bases. V was pared by 1 base and J by 11 bases, with 9 bases of the junction left unmatched. Per the germline V gene, CDR1 is MGHRA and CDR2 is YSYEKL. The CDR3 spans 15 residues. The chain's CDR3 is CASSQVEGQGTSQHF. CDR3 DNA sequence: TGCGCCAGCAGCCAAGTTGAGGGACAGGGCACGTCCCAGCATTTT.